This TCR beta chain was identified in a study of blood T cell dynamics during melanoma immunotherapy. Sample time point: pre-treatment baseline. Data came from immunoSEQ multiplex PCR; TCRdb stores just in-frame clones and leaves some out. The table has some 9,300 clones, about 90% seen once. The CDR3 spans 16 residues. Germline lookup yields CDR1 SGHAT and CDR2 FQNNGV. V was pared by 2 bases and J by 7 bases, with 21 bases between. Specimen: blood, collected from a patient treated with checkpoint blockade. The TCR was taken from a human donor with melanoma. The rearrangement links TRBV11-2 to TRBJ2-7, with D possibly being TRBD2 (6 bases). In DNA, the CDR3 is TGTGCCAGCAGCTTACGCAGGGCGCCCTCTCGGGGGGAGCAGTACTTC. Amino acid sequence: CASSLRRAPSRGEQYF. Variable domain in full (rest from reference TRBV11-2 and TRBJ2-7): EAGVAQSPRYKIIEKRQSVAFWCNPISGHATLYWYQQILGQGPKLLIQFQNNGVVDDSQLPKDRFSAERLKGVDSTLKIQPAKLEDSAVYLCASSLRRAPSRGEQYFGPGTRLTVT.